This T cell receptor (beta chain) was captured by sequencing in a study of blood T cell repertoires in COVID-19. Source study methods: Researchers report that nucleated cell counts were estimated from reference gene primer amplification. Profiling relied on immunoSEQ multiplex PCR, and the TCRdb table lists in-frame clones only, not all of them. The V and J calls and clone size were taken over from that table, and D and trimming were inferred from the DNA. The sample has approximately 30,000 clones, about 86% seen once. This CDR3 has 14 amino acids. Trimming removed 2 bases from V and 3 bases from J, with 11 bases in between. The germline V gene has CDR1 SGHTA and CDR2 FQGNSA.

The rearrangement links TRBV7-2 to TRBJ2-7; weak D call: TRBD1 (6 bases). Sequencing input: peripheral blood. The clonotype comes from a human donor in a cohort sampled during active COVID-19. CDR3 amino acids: CASSLIVRGYEQYF. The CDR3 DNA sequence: TGTGCCAGCAGCTTAATCGTCAGGGGCTACGAGCAGTACTTC. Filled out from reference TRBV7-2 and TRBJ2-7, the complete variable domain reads GAGVSQSPSNKVTEKGKDVELRCDPISGHTALYWYRQSLGQGLEFLIYFQGNSAPDKSGLPSDRFSAERTGGSVSTLTIQRTQQEDSAVYLCASSLIVRGYEQYFGPGTRLTVT.